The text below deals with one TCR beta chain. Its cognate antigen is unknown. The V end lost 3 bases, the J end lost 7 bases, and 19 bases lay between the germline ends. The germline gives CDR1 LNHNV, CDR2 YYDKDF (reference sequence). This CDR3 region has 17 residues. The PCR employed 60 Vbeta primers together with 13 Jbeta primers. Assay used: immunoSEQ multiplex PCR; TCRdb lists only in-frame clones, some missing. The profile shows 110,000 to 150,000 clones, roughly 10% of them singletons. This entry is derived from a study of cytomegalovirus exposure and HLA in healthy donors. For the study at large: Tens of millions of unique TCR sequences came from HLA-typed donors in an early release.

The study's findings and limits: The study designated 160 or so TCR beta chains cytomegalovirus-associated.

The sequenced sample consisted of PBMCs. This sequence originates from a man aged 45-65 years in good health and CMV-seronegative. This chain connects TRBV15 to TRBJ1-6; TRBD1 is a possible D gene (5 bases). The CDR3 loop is CATSRIGRGSPNSPLHF. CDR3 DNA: TGTGCCACCAGCAGGATAGGGAGGGGCAGCCCCAATTCACCCCTCCACTTT.